This entry lists 11 T cell receptor beta chains sequenced from one sample in a study of human T cells and chemical hapten exposure. TCRdb ran MiXCR on the RACE reads and lists one entry per CDR3 protein. Of tens of thousands of distinct CDR3 sequences in the sample, roughly a tenth were seen once. The time point: patch test 1, 2 weeks after DPC sensitization. As to treatment: therapeutic diphenylcyclopropenone sensitization with weekly scalp DPC. Here the sequenced sample was whole blood, taken in connection with sensitization to the hapten diphenylcyclopropenone (DPC). Receptor source: a man in his forties with alopecia areata. Some clones in this sample may be carry-over from other donors' samples.

This chain joins TRBV29-1 and TRBJ2-7; 7 bases are a match to TRBD1. This CDR3 is built from 12 residues. After removal of 7 bases from V and 2 bases from J, the junction contained 5 bases not matched to a gene. Germline V lookup: CDR1 SQVTM, CDR2 ANQGSEA. The CDR3 loop is CSGRQGPYEQYF. The CDR3 nucleotides are TGCAGCGGGAGACAGGGTCCCTACGAGCAGTACTTC.

The genes are TRBV7-9 and TRBJ1-6; a possible D gene is TRBD1 (5 bases). The ends were cut back, 7 bases at V and 3 bases at J, with 10 bases in the middle. This CDR3 region has 14 residues. CDR1 and CDR2 from the germline V gene are SEHNR and FQNEAQ (reference sequence). CDR3 protein: CASTETVYNSPLHF. The CDR3 region has the DNA TGTGCCAGCACCGAGACAGTCTATAATTCACCCCTCCACTTT.

A few counts support this clonotype. This chain links TRBV29-1 with TRBJ2-1; 10 bases match TRBD2. The CDR3 is 17 amino acids. Germline V gene data show CDR1 as SQVTM and CDR2 as ANQGSEA. The V and J ends lost 4 bases and 2 bases, in that order; junction bases with no gene match: 11. CDR3 DNA sequence: TGCAGCGTTGTAGGTCTAGCGGGAGATCGCGCCTACAATGAGCAGTTCTTC. Protein product: CSVVGLAGDRAYNEQFF.

This chain links TRBV12-3 or TRBV12-4 with TRBJ2-2; D perhaps matches TRBD1 (6 bases). The CDR3 is made up of 14 amino acids. Trimming cost V 10 bases and J 2 bases, with 14 bases left between them. In nucleotides, the CDR3 is TGTGCCATCGCCGTCAGGGGAAACACCGGGGAGCTGTTTTTT. It specifies CAIAVRGNTGELFF.

This clonotype was seen more than once but under ten times. V is TRBV5-1 and J is TRBJ2-2; D call uncertain. The CDR3 covers 15 residues. Germline loops: CDR1 SGHRS, CDR2 YFSETQ. V was clipped by 3 bases and J by 1 base, with 10 bases between them. The CDR3 here is CASSYTTLNTGELFF. The CDR3 nucleotides are TGCGCCAGCAGCTACACAACTCTGAACACCGGGGAGCTGTTTTTT.

In its sample, this clonotype was seen a few times. The chain employs TRBV4-3 and TRBJ2-3; 11 nucleotides agree with TRBD2. This CDR3 is built from 16 residues. Germline-derived CDR1 and CDR2 are LGHNA and YSLEER. Trimming removed 2 bases from V and 3 bases from J; junction bases left unmatched: 4. This chain's CDR3 is CASSQTSGSLTDTQYF. The DNA of the CDR3 is TGCGCCAGCAGCCAAACTAGCGGGAGCTTGACAGATACGCAGTATTTT.

This clonotype was detected a few times. This chain links TRBV9 with TRBJ1-2, with 9 bases that match TRBD1. V was pared by 4 bases and J by 1 base, with 5 bases of the junction left unmatched. Germline CDR1 and CDR2: SGDLS and YYNGEE. This CDR3 contains 15 residues. The CDR3 nucleotides are TGTGCCAGCAGCCCAGACAGGGGGTATAACTATGGCTACACCTTC. Translating gives CASSPDRGYNYGYTF.

This clonotype was observed many times. The rearrangement uses TRBV29-1 and TRBJ2-1; 10 positions agree with TRBD1. Trimming at V came to 6 bases and at J to 8 bases, leaving 10 bases not matched to a gene. The CDR3 totals 14 residues. Germline V gene sequence: CDR1 SQVTM, CDR2 ANQGSEA. CDR3 sequence (DNA): TGCAGCGTGCTTCGACAGGGGGCTCAATATGAGCAGTTCTTC. It encodes CSVLRQGAQYEQFF.

J is TRBJ2-5 and V is TRBV6-2 or TRBV6-3, with TRBD2 matching over 9 bases. This CDR3 contains 17 residues. With V trimmed by 2 bases and J by 2 bases, 9 bases remained unmatched. CDR1 and CDR2 (germline): MNHEY, SVGEGT. CDR3 region: CASSYASGTTIQETQYF. As DNA, the CDR3 is TGTGCCAGCAGTTACGCTAGCGGGACAACGATACAAGAGACCCAGTACTTC.

This clonotype appeared many times. The V gene is TRBV29-1, the J gene TRBJ1-3; tentative D call: TRBD1 (5 bases). This CDR3 has 14 residues. The V end was cut by 3 bases, the J end by 4 bases, with 13 bases between. Per the germline V gene, CDR1 is SQVTM and CDR2 is ANQGSEA. The CDR3 loop is CSVDMGEQGNTIYF. CDR3 DNA: TGCAGCGTTGATATGGGGGAACAGGGAAACACCATATATTTT.

In its sample, this clonotype was seen a few times. This CDR3 is CASSTGGSVNEKLFF. The CDR3 region has the DNA TGTGCCAGCAGTACAGGGGGCAGTGTTAATGAAAAACTGTTTTTT. The chain couples TRBV2 to TRBJ1-4; 9 bases fit TRBD1. Germline V gene data show CDR1 as SNHLY and CDR2 as FYNNEI. V was clipped by 5 bases and J by 4 bases; unmatched bases: 5. The CDR3 contains 15 residues.